This TCR beta chain was obtained from a study of OX40 agonist ivuxolimab in advanced cancers. Blood draws occurred at baseline, cycle 4 day 1, and cycle 7 day 1. The assay was immunoSEQ multiplex PCR, and TCRdb's table has in-frame clones only and misses some. The profile shows about 79,000 clones, around 85% of them singletons. Germline CDR1 reads GTSNPN; CDR2 reads SVGIG (reference sequence). The V end lost 5 bases, the J end lost 0 bases, and 8 bases lay between the germline ends. This CDR3 is 12 amino acids long. The chain combines TRBV30 with TRBJ2-7, with D possibly being TRBD2 (6 bases). The sequence derives from an adult with an advanced solid tumor such as melanoma, head and neck, liver or kidney cancer. The sequenced sample was CD4+ or CD8+ T cells sorted from blood, obtained in a trial of the OX40 agonist ivuxolimab. The CDR3 here is CAWGGSSYEQYF. The CDR3 DNA reads TGTGCCTGGGGGGGGAGCTCCTACGAGCAGTACTTC.